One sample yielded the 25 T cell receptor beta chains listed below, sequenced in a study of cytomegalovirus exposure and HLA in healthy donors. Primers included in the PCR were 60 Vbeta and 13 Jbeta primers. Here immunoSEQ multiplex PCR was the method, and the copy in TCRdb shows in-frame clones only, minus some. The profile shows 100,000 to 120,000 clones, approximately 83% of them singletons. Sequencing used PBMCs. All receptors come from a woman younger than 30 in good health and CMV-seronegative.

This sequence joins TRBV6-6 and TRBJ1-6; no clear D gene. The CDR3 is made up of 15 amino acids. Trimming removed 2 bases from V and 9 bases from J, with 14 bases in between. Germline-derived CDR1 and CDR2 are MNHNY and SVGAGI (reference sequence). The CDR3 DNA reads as TGTGCCAGCAGTTACCGGGGTAACGACGGTTCACCCCTCCACTTT. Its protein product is CASSYRGNDGSPLHF.

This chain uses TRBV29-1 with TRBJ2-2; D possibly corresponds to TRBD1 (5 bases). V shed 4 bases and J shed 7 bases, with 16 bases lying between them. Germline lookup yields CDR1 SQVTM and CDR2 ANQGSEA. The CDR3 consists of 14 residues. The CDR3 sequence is CSVALRVYGGELFF. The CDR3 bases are TGCAGCGTTGCCCTCAGGGTATATGGCGGGGAGCTGTTTTTT.

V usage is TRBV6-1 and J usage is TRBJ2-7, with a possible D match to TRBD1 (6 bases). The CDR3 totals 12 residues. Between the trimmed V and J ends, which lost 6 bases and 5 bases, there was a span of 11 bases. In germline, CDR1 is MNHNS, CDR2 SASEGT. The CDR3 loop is CASSWTDHEQYF. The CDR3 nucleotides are TGTGCCAGCAGCTGGACAGACCACGAGCAGTACTTC.

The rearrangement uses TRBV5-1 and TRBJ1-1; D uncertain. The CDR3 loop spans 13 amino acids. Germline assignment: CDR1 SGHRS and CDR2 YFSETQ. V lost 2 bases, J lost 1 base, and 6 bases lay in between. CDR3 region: CASSFAGNTEAFF. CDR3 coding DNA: TGCGCCAGCAGCTTCGCCGGGAACACTGAAGCTTTCTTT. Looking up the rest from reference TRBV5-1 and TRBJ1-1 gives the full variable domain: KAGVTQTPRYLIKTRGQQVTLSCSPISGHRSVSWYQQTPGQGLQFLFEYFSETQRNKGNFPGRFSGRQFSNSRSEMNVSTLELGDSALYLCASSFAGNTEAFFGQGTRLTVV.

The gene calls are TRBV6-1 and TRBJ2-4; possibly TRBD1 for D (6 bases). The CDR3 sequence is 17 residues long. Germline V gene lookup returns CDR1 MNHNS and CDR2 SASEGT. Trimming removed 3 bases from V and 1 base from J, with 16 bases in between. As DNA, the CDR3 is TGTGCCAGCAGTGACCCCAAAAGGGGGTCGGCCAAAAACATTCAGTACTTC. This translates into CASSDPKRGSAKNIQYF.

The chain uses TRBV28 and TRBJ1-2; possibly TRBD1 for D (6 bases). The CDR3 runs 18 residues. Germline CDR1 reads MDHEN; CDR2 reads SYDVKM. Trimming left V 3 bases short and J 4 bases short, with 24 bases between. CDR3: CASSFRGGAKESRYGYTF. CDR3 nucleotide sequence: TGTGCCAGCAGTTTCCGGGGGGGCGCAAAGGAATCGCGCTATGGCTACACCTTC.

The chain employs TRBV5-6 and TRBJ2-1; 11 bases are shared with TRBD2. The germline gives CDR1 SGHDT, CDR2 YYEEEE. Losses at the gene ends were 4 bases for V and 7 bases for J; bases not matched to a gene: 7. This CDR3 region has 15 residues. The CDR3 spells CASSIGLAGRNEQFF. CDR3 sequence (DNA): TGTGCCAGCAGCATTGGACTAGCGGGTCGGAATGAGCAGTTCTTC.

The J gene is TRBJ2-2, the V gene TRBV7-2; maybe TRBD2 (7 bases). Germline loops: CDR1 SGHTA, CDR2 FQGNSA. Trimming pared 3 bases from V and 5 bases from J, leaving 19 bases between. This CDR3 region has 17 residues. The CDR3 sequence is CASSLWGPGGGTGELFF. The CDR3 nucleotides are TGTGCCAGCAGCTTGTGGGGCCCGGGGGGCGGAACCGGGGAGCTGTTTTTT. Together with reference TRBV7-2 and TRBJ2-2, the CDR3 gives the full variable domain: GAGVSQSPSNKVTEKGKDVELRCDPISGHTALYWYRQSLGQGLEFLIYFQGNSAPDKSGLPSDRFSAERTGGSVSTLTIQRTQQEDSAVYLCASSLWGPGGGTGELFFGEGSRLTVL.

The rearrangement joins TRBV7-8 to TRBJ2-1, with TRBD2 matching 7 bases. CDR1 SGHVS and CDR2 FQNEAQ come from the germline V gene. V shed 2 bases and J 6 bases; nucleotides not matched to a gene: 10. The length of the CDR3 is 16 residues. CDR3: CASSLLLLGGSNEQFF. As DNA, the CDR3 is TGTGCCAGCAGCTTATTACTCCTCGGCGGGAGCAATGAGCAGTTCTTC.

CDR3 in amino acids: CASSRAGDSNQPQHF. The CDR3 DNA is TGTGCCAGCAGCCGGGCGGGGGATAGCAATCAGCCCCAGCATTTT. This rearrangement joins TRBV7-2 to TRBJ1-5, with D maybe TRBD1 (5 bases). This CDR3 comprises 15 residues. Trimming removed 5 bases from V and 0 bases from J, with 11 bases in between. Germline-derived CDR1 and CDR2 are SGHTA and FQGNSA.

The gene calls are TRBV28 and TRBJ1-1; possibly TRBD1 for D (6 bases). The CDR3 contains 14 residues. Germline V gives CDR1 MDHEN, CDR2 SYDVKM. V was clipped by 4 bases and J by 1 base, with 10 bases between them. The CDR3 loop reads CASSSGVRNTEAFF. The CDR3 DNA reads TGTGCCAGCAGTTCAGGGGTGCGGAACACTGAAGCTTTCTTT.

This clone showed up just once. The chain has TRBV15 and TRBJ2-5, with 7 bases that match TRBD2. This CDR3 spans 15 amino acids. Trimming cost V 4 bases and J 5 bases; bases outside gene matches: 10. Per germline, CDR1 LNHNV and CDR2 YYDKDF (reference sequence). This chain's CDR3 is CATSTRGGPEETQYF. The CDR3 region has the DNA TGTGCCACCAGCACCCGCGGGGGACCCGAGGAGACCCAGTACTTC.

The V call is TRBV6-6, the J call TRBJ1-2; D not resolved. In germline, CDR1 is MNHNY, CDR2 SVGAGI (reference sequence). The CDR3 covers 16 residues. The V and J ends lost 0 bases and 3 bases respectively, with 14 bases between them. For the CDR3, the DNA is TGTGCCAGCAGTTACTCTACCGGGGAGAGAGACTATGGCTACACCTTC. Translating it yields CASSYSTGERDYGYTF.

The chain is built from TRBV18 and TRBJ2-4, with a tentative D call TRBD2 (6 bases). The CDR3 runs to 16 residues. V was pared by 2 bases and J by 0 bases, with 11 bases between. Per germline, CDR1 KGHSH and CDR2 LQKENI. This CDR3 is CASSPVGGLAKNIQYF. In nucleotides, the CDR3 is TGTGCCAGCTCACCAGTAGGAGGGTTAGCCAAAAACATTCAGTACTTC.

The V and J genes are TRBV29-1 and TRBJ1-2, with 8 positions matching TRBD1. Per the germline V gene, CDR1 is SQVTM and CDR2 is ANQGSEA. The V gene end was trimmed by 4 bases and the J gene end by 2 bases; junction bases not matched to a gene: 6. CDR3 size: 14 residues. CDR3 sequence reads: CSVAEQGGNYGYTF. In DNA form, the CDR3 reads TGCAGCGTTGCCGAACAGGGGGGAAACTATGGCTACACCTTC.

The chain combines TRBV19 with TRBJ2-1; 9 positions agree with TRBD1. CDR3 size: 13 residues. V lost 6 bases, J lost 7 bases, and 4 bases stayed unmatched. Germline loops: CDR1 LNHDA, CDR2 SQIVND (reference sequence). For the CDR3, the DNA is TGTGCCAGTAGGGGGACAGGGAGGAATGAGCAGTTCTTC. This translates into CASRGTGRNEQFF.

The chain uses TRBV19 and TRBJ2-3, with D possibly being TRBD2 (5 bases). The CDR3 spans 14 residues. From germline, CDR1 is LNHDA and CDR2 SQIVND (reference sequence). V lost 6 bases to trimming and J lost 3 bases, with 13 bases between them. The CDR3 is CASSLALWTDTQYF. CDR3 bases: TGTGCCAGTAGCCTAGCTCTTTGGACAGATACGCAGTATTTT. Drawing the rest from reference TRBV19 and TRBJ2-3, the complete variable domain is DGGITQSPKYLFRKEGQNVTLSCEQNLNHDAMYWYRQDPGQGLRLIYYSQIVNDFQKGDIAEGYSVSREKKESFPLTVTSAQKNPTAFYLCASSLALWTDTQYFGPGTRLTVL.

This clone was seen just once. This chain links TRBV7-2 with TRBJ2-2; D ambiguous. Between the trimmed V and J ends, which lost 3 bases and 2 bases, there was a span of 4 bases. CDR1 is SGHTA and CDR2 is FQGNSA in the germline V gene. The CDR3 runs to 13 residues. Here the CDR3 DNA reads TGTGCCAGCAGCTTGACTAACACCGGGGAGCTGTTTTTT. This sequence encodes CASSLTNTGELFF.

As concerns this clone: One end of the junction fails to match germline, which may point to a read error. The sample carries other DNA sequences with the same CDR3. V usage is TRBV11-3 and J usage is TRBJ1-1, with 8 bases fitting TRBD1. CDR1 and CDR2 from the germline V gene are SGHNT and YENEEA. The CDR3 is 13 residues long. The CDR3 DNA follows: TGTGCCAGCAGCTTAGGGACAGGGTCTGAGGCTTTCTTT. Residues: CASSLGTGSEAFF. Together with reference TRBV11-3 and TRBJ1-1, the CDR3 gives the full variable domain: EAGVVQSPRYKIIEKKQPVAFWCNPISGHNTLYWYLQNLGQGPELLIRYENEEAVDDSQLPKDRFSAERLKGVDSTLKIQPAELGDSAVYLCASSLGTGSEAFFGQGTRLTVV.

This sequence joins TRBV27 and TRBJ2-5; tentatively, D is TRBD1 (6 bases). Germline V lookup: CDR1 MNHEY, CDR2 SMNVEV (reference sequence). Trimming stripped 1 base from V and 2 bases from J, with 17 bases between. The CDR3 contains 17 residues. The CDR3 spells CASSLWGPRSGQETQYF. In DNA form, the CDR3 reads TGTGCCAGCAGTTTATGGGGGCCCCGCTCCGGGCAAGAGACCCAGTACTTC.

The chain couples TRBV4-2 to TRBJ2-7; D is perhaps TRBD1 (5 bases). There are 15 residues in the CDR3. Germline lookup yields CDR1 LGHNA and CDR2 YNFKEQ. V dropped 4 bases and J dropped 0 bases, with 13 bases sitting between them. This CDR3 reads CASSPPPDSSYEQYF. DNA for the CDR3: TGTGCCAGCAGCCCACCTCCAGACAGCTCCTACGAGCAGTACTTC.

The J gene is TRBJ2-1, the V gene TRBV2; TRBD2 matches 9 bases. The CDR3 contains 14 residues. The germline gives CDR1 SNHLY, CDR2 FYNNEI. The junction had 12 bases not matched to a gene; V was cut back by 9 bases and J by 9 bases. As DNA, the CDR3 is TGTGCCAGACGGCCCATAGCGGGAGCTGGTGAGCAGTTCTTC. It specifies CARRPIAGAGEQFF.

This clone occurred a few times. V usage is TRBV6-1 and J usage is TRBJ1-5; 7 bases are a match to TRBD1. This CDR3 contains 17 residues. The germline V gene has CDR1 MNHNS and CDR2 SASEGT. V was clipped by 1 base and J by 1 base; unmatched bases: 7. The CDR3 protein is CASSEVRQGTSNQPQHF. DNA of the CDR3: TGTGCCAGCAGTGAAGTACGACAGGGCACCAGCAATCAGCCCCAGCATTTT.

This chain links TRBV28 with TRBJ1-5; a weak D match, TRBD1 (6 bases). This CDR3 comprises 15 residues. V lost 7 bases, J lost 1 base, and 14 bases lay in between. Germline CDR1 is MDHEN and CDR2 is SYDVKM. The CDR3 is CASMAGGGSNQPQHF. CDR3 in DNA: TGTGCCAGCATGGCTGGGGGCGGGAGCAATCAGCCCCAGCATTTT.

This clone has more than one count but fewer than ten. Here the CDR3 reads CASSLALYGQGKMPGANVLTF. CDR3 DNA sequence: TGCGCCAGCAGCTTGGCCCTTTATGGACAGGGCAAAATGCCTGGGGCCAACGTCCTGACTTTC. The V call is TRBV5-1, the J call TRBJ2-6; 8 positions agree with TRBD1. The CDR3 spans 21 residues. Per germline, CDR1 SGHRS and CDR2 YFSETQ. Germline trimming cut 0 bases from V and 2 bases from J; bases unmatched to any gene: 16.